This T cell receptor (beta chain) emerged from a study of neurological immune-mediated disorders. The unsorted libraries were produced from 2 million PBMCs held at -80 C. The CDR3 sequence is 15 residues long. V was clipped by 6 bases and J by 1 base, with 17 bases between them. The V gene's germline CDR1 is DFQATT and CDR2 SNEGSKA (reference sequence). Study results and limitations: The repertoires of 18 of 34 multiple sclerosis patients fell into one related-CDR3 cluster (a possible signature) under phylogenetic grouping.

This clonotype appeared many times. Its antigen is unidentified. Each CDR3 protein gets one entry after TCRdb re-called the 5' RACE reads with MiXCR. The table shows about 52,000 distinct CDR3 sequences, with about 4.1% occurring only once. This clonotype was sampled from a man in his sixties with multiple sclerosis. Sequencing input: PBMCs. The chain joins TRBV20-1 to TRBJ2-3; D is uncertain. This chain's CDR3 is CSAPNPLDGTDTQYF. CDR3 nucleotide sequence: TGCAGTGCCCCGAACCCTCTAGACGGCACAGATACGCAGTATTTT.